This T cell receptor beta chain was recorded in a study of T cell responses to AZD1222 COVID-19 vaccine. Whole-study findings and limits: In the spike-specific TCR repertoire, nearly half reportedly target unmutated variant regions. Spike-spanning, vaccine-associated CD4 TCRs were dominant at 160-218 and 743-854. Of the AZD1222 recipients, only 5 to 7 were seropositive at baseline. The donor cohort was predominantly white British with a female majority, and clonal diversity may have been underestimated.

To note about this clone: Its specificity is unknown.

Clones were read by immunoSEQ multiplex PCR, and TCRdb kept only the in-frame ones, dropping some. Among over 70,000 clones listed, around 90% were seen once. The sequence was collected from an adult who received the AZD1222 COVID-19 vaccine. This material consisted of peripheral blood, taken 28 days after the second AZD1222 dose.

DNA of the CDR3: TGTGCCAGCAGCCCGACAGGGGCATCCTTATTGGGCGGCTACACCTTC. Translating it yields CASSPTGASLLGGYTF. This sequence joins TRBV28 and TRBJ1-2, with 8 bases fitting TRBD1. V was pared by 6 bases and J by 8 bases, with 17 bases of the junction left unmatched. Germline V gene data show CDR1 as MDHEN and CDR2 as SYDVKM. The CDR3 runs to 16 residues.